This TCR beta chain derives from a study of cytomegalovirus exposure and HLA in healthy donors. Looking at the study overall: Earlier, fewer than 130 million unique TCR beta sequences were recovered from about 179 million T cells by an analysis.

The CDR3 runs to 13 residues. V was trimmed by 0 bases and J by 4 bases, leaving 7 bases between them. From germline, CDR1 is SGHRS and CDR2 YFSETQ. Primers included in the PCR were 60 Vbeta and 13 Jbeta primers. Here immunoSEQ multiplex PCR was the method, and the copy in TCRdb shows in-frame clones only, minus some. Altogether over 150,000 clones are present, less than 85% being singletons, with the ten largest covering about 4.4%. Study results and limitations: The Asian-associated ancestry cluster reportedly had fewer N-insertions than the approximately 700-donor mean in a later analysis.

A word on this clone: Its antigen remains unidentified.

The receptor was derived from a man aged 35-49 years in good health and CMV-seronegative. The gene calls are TRBV5-1 and TRBJ1-1; D not resolved. Material: PBMCs. This CDR3 reads CASSLAVGTEAFF. CDR3 sequence (DNA): TGCGCCAGCAGCTTGGCGGTTGGCACTGAAGCTTTCTTT.